Listed here is a single TCR beta chain. The sample is drawn from a study of blood T cell repertoires in COVID-19. On the study more broadly: The United States, Italy and Spain were the sources of the acute and convalescent COVID-19 samples. The analysed material was cDNA or gDNA that came from T cells, B-cell-depleted T cells, or PBMCs.

Per the original methods: Reference gene primer amplification in the assay estimated nucleated cell counts. TCRdb keeps only in-frame clones here, not all; method: immunoSEQ multiplex PCR. That table is the source of V, J and clone size, and D and trimming were worked out from the DNA. The sample consists of a few hundred thousand clones, 89% of them appearing once. This TCR was sampled from a woman aged 40 to 50 who had recovered from COVID-19. Sequences were obtained from peripheral blood.

The CDR3 DNA reads TGTGCCAGCAGCTTGTTGGGGGAGGGCCGTAGTCCCGGGGAGCTGTTTTTT. Amino acids: CASSLLGEGRSPGELFF. V and J are TRBV7-2 and TRBJ2-2, with 7 bases fitting TRBD2. Germline-derived CDR1 and CDR2 are SGHTA and FQGNSA. Trimming at V came to 3 bases and at J to 6 bases, leaving 13 bases not matched to a gene. The CDR3 spans 17 residues. Full variable domain (outside the CDR3, taken from reference TRBV7-2 and TRBJ2-2): GAGVSQSPSNKVTEKGKDVELRCDPISGHTALYWYRQSLGQGLEFLIYFQGNSAPDKSGLPSDRFSAERTGGSVSTLTIQRTQQEDSAVYLCASSLLGEGRSPGELFFGEGSRLTVL.